This T cell receptor beta chain comes out of a study of vaccination and CD4 T cells after COVID-19. Sequenced with the Oncomine TCR Beta short-read assay was DNA taken from cultured CD4+ T cells. TCRdb reanalysed the PCR reads using MiXCR and keeps one entry per CDR3 protein. The sample holds roughly 15,000 distinct CDR3 sequences; 26% are singletons and the top ten take 23%. A note on this clonotype: What it binds is unknown.

The CDR3 is made up of 15 amino acids. In germline, CDR1 is KGHSH, CDR2 LQKENI. Trimming at V came to 2 bases and at J to 7 bases, leaving 7 bases not matched to a gene. This sample's treatment: approximately 9-day PBMC culture with coronavirus spike peptide pools or control peptides (ViraFEST assay). IL-2 (around 10 IU/ml) and peptide pools (roughly 10 ug/ml) were added to cultures of around 2 million PBMCs per well. This clonotype originated in a human donor with COVID-19. The specimen sequenced was cultured CD4+ T cells from blood. This chain links TRBV18 with TRBJ2-3, with 9 nucleotides matching TRBD1. The CDR3 sequence: CASSPRDRVKNTQYF. The DNA for the CDR3 is TGTGCCAGCTCACCAAGGGACAGGGTGAAAAATACGCAGTATTTT.